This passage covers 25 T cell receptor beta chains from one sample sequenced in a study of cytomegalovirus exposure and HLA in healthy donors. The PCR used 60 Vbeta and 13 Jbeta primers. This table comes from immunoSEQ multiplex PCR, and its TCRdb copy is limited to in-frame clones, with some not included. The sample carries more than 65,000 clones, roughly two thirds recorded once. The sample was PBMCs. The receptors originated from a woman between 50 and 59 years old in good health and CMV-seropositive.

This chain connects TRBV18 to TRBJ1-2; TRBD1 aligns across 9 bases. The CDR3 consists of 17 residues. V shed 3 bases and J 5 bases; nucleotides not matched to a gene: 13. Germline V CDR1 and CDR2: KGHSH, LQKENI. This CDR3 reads CASSPLSGGQGLYGYTF. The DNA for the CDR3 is TGTGCCAGCTCACCCCTTTCGGGGGGACAGGGCCTATATGGCTACACCTTC.

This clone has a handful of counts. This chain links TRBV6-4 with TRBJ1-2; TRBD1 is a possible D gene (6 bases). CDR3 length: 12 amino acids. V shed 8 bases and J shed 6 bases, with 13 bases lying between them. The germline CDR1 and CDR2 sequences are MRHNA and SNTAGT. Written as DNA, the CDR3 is TGTGCCAGCTCAGGGGATGGGAATGGCTACACCTTC. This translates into CASSGDGNGYTF.

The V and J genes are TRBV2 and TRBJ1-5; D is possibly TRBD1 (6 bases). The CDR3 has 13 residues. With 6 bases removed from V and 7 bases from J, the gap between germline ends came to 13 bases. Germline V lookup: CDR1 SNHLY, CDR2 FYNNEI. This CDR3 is CASRNRVGQPQHF. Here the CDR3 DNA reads TGTGCCAGCAGAAACAGGGTAGGGCAGCCCCAGCATTTT.

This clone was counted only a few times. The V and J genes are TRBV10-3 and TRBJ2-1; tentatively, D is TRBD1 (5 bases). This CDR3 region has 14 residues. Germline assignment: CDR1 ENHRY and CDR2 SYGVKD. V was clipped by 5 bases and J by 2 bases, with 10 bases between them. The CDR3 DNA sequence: TGTGCCATCAGTAACAGGCCAACCTACAATGAGCAGTTCTTC. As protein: CAISNRPTYNEQFF.

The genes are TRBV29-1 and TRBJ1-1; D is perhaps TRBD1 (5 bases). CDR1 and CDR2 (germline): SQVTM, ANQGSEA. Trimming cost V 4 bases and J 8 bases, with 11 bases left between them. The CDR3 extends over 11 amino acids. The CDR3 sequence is CSVVEGVEAFF. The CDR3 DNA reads TGCAGCGTTGTAGAAGGGGTCGAAGCTTTCTTT.

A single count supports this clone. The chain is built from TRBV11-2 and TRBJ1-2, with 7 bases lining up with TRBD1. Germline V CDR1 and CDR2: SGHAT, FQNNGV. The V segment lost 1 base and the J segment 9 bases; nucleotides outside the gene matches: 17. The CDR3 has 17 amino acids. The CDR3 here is CASSLAYRGRLFLSYTF. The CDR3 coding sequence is TGTGCCAGCAGCTTAGCCTATAGGGGGCGACTGTTCTTGAGCTACACCTTC.

CDR3 sequence (DNA): TGTGCCAGCAGCGACCGGACAGGGGATGAAAAACTGTTTTTT. It encodes CASSDRTGDEKLFF. The V gene is TRBV9, the J gene TRBJ1-4; 9 positions agree with TRBD1. Per germline, CDR1 SGDLS and CDR2 YYNGEE. V shed 3 bases, J shed 6 bases, and the junction held 3 bases outside the gene matches. The CDR3 runs to 14 residues.

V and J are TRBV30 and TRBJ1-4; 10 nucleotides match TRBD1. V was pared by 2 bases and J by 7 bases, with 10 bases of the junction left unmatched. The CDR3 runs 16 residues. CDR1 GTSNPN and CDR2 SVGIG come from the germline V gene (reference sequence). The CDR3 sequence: CAWSPSRTGGGEKLFF. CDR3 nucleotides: TGTGCCTGGAGTCCCAGCAGGACAGGGGGAGGTGAAAAACTGTTTTTT.

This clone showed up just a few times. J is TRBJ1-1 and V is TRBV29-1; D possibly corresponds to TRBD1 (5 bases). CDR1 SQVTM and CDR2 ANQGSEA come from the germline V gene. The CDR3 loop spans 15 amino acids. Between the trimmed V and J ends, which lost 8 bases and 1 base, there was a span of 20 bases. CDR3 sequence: CSTTNVEGWNTEAFF. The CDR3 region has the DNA TGCAGCACAACCAATGTGGAGGGGTGGAACACTGAAGCTTTCTTT.

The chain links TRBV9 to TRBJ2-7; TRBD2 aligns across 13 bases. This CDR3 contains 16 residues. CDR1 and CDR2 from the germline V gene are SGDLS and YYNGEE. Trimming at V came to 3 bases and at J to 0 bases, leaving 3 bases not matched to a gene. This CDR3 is CASSGTSGGRSYEQYF. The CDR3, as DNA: TGTGCCAGCAGCGGGACTAGCGGGGGCCGCTCCTACGAGCAGTACTTC.

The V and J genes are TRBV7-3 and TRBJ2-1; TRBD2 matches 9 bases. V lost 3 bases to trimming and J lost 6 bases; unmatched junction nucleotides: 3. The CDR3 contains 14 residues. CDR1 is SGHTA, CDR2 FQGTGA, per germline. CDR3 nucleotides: TGTGCCAGCAGCTTTGGACTAGCGAGCAATGAGCAGTTCTTC. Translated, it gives CASSFGLASNEQFF.

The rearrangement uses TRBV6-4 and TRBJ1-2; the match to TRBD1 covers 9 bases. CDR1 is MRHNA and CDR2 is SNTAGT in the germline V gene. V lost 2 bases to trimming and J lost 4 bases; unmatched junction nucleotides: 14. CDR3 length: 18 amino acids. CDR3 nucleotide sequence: TGTGCCAGCAGTGACCCAGACAGGGGGAGCTGGTTGGTCTATGGCTACACCTTC. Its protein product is CASSDPDRGSWLVYGYTF.

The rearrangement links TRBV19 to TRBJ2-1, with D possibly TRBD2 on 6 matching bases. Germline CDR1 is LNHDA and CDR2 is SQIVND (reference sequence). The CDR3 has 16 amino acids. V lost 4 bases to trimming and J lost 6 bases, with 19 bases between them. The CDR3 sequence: CASSRRGPALGNEQFF. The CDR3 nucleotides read TGTGCCAGTAGTAGGCGGGGTCCCGCTTTGGGCAATGAGCAGTTCTTC.

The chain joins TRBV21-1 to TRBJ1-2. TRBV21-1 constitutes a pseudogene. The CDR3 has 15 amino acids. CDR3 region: CASSSKVGGLYGYTF. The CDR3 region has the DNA TGTGCCAGCAGCTCCAAGGTCGGGGGGCTCTATGGCTACACCTTC.

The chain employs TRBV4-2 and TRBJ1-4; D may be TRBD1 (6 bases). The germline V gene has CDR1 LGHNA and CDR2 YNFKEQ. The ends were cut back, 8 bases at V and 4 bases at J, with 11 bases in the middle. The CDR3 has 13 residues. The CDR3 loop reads CASGGAINEKLFF. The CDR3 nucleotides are TGTGCCAGCGGGGGGGCGATTAATGAAAAACTGTTTTTT.

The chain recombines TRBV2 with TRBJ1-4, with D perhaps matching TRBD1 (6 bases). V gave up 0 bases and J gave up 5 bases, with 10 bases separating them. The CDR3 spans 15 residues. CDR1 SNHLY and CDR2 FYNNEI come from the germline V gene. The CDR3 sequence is CASSEAGHRNEKLFF. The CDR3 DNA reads TGTGCCAGCAGTGAAGCGGGACACCGGAATGAAAAACTGTTTTTT.

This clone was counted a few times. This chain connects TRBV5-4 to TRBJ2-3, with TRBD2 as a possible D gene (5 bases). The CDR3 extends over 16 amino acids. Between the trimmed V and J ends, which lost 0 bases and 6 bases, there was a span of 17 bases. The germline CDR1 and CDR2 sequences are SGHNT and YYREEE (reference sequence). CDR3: CASSLELAGRGDTQYF. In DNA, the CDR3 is TGTGCCAGCAGCTTGGAGTTGGCGGGCCGCGGGGATACGCAGTATTTT.

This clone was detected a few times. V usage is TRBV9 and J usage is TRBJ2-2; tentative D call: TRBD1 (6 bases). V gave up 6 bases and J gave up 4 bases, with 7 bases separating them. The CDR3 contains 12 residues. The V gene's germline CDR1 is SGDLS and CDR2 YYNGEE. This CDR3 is CASTGVTGELFF. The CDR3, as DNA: TGTGCCAGCACAGGGGTCACCGGGGAGCTGTTTTTT.

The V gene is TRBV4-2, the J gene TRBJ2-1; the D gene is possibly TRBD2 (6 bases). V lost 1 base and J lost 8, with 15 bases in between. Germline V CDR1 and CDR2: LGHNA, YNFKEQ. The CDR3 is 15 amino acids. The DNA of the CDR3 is TGTGCCAGCAGCCAAGCACCGGAGCGGGCCGATGAGCAGTTCTTC. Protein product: CASSQAPERADEQFF.

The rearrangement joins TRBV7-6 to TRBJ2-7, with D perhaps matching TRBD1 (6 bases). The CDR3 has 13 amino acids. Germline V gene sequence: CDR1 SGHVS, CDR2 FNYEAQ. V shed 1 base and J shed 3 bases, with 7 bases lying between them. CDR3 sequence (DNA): TGTGCCAGCAGCTTAGGGGACAACTACGAGCAGTACGTC. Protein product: CASSLGDNYEQYV.

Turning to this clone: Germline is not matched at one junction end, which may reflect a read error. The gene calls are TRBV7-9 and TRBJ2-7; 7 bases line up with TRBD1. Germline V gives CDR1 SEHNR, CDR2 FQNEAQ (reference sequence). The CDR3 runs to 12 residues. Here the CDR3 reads CSSSLNRGEQYF. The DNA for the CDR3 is TGTTCCAGCAGCTTAAACAGGGGCGAGCAGTACTTC. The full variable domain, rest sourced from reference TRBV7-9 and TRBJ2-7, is DTGVSQNPRHKITKRGQNVTFRCDPISEHNRLYWYRQTLGQGPEFLTYFQNEAQLEKSRLLSDRFSAERPKGSFSTLEIQRTEQGDSAMYLCSSSLNRGEQYFGPGTRLTVT.

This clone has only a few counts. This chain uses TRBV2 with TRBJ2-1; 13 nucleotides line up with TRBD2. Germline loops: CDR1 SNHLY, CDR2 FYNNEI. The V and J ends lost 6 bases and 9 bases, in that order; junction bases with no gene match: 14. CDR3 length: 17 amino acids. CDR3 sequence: CASRRTSGGPNGAEQFF. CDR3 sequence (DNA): TGTGCCAGCAGGAGGACTAGCGGGGGCCCCAACGGTGCTGAGCAGTTCTTC.

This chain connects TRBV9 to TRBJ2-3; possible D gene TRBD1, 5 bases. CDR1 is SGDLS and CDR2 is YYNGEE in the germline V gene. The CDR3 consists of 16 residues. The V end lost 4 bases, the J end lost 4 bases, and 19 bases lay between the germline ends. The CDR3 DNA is TGTGCCAGCAGCCCGGCAACTTCGTGGGGCGCAGATACGCAGTATTTT. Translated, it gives CASSPATSWGADTQYF.

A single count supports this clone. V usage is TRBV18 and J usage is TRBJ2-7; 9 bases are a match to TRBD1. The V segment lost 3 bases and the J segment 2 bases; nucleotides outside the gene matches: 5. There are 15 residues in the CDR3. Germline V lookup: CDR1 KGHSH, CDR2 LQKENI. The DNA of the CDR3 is TGTGCCAGCTCACCGGCCACAGGGGGCACCTACGAGCAGTACTTC. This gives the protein CASSPATGGTYEQYF. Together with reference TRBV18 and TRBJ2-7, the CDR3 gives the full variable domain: NAGVMQNPRHLVRRRGQEARLRCSPMKGHSHVYWYRQLPEEGLKFMVYLQKENIIDESGMPKERFSAEFPKEGPSILRIQQVVRGDSAAYFCASSPATGGTYEQYFGPGTRLTVT.

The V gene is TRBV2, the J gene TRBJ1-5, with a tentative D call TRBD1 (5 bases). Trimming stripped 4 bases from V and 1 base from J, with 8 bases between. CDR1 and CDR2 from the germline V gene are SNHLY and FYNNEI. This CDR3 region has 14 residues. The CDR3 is CASSGQGSNQPQHF. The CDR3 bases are TGTGCCAGCAGTGGGCAGGGAAGCAATCAGCCCCAGCATTTT.